These 31 T cell receptor beta chains came from one sample sequenced in a study of post-analysis software for immune sequencing data. Findings and limits, study-wide: Included in a set of a handful of TRBV segments more frequent in patients than controls were TRBV5-6, TRBV5-1 and TRBV20-1.

Their antigens are not known. TCR beta cDNA libraries had unique molecular identifiers. TCRdb itself ran the PCR reads through MiXCR, one entry per CDR3 protein. The table has 450,000 to 700,000 distinct CDR3 sequences, roughly 47% seen once; the top ten hold 1.5% to 2%. The sample comprised blood. All receptors come from a girl aged 10-17 years with multiple sclerosis.

This clonotype was observed a handful of times. The chain couples TRBV3-1 to TRBJ2-1, with TRBD2 as a possible D gene (7 bases). The V and J ends lost 4 bases and 7 bases respectively, with 17 bases between them. Germline CDR1 is LGHDT and CDR2 is YNNKEL (reference sequence). The CDR3 covers 15 residues. CDR3 loop: CASSPRGAPRNEQFF. CDR3 bases: TGTGCCAGCAGCCCCCGGGGGGCCCCGCGAAATGAGCAGTTCTTC.

This clonotype was counted a few times. The rearrangement links TRBV25-1 to TRBJ2-1; D is unclear. V lost 6 bases to trimming and J lost 8 bases, with 14 bases between them. The CDR3 consists of 13 residues. Germline V gene sequence: CDR1 MGHDK, CDR2 SYGVNS. DNA of the CDR3: TGTGCCAGCAGCCGCCAGGCGGACGATGAGCAGTTCTTC. Encoded protein: CASSRQADDEQFF.

This clonotype came up a few times. The chain links TRBV6-1 to TRBJ2-7; perhaps TRBD1 as D (6 bases). The CDR3 loop spans 16 amino acids. The V end was cut by 5 bases, the J end by 0 bases, with 17 bases between. Germline values: CDR1 MNHNS, CDR2 SASEGT. The CDR3 DNA reads TGTGCCAGCAGTCCCATTGACCGACAGGTCTCCTACGAGCAGTACTTC. Its translation is CASSPIDRQVSYEQYF.

The V call is TRBV7-2, the J call TRBJ2-5; D ambiguous. There are 11 residues in the CDR3. Germline lookup yields CDR1 SGHTA and CDR2 FQGNSA. V lost 5 bases, J lost 13 bases, and 14 bases lay in between. The CDR3 DNA follows: TGTGCCAGCAGCCAGGACCTCGTCCCGTACTTC. It specifies CASSQDLVPYF.

This clonotype has a handful of counts. This rearrangement joins TRBV20-1 to TRBJ2-1; TRBD1 agrees at 9 bases. V shed 5 bases and J 4 bases; nucleotides not matched to a gene: 9. The germline V gene has CDR1 DFQATT and CDR2 SNEGSKA (reference sequence). This CDR3 has 15 amino acids. CDR3 residues: CSARDRVGDYNEQFF. CDR3 DNA: TGCAGTGCTCGGGACAGGGTGGGGGATTACAATGAGCAGTTCTTC.

This clonotype has only a few counts. The V and J genes are TRBV12-3 or TRBV12-4 and TRBJ2-1; possibly TRBD1 for D (6 bases). The CDR3 sequence is 15 residues long. V was cut by 6 bases and J by 7 bases, with 19 bases left in between. CDR3 coding DNA: TGTGCCAGCAGAAATCAGGGGAGATTGAGAAATGAGCAGTTCTTC. This codes for CASRNQGRLRNEQFF.

This clonotype was seen a few times. J is TRBJ2-3 and V is TRBV6-6, with D possibly called TRBD1 or TRBD2 (5 bases each). CDR3 length equals 16 residues. Germline V gives CDR1 MNHNY, CDR2 SVGAGI (reference sequence). Trimming pared 4 bases from V and 0 bases from J, leaving 14 bases between. The DNA for the CDR3 is TGTGCCAGCAGTTCTCCGGGACGGGGAAGCACAGATACGCAGTATTTT. It encodes CASSSPGRGSTDTQYF.

The rearrangement joins TRBV3-1 to TRBJ2-5; D call uncertain. The J call is doubtful: the DNA matches TRBJ2-7 better. This CDR3 comprises 12 residues. Looked up from germline, CDR1 is LGHDT and CDR2 is YNNKEL (reference sequence). CDR3 loop: CASSRLGNEQYF. CDR3 sequence (DNA): TGTGCCAGCAGCCGCTTGGGGAACGAGCAGTACTTC.

This chain joins TRBV20-1 and TRBJ1-1; D ambiguous. The CDR3 is 12 amino acids. The ends were cut back, 6 bases at V and 0 bases at J, with 8 bases in the middle. Germline CDR1 is DFQATT and CDR2 is SNEGSKA (reference sequence). The CDR3 loop reads CSADEVNTEAFF. CDR3 nucleotide sequence: TGCAGTGCCGACGAGGTGAACACTGAAGCTTTCTTT.

At least ten counts were recorded for this clonotype. The V call is TRBV10-2, the J call TRBJ2-3, with D uncertain. With 6 bases removed from V and 2 bases from J, the gap between germline ends came to 12 bases. The CDR3 length is 14 residues. Germline CDR1 is WSHSY and CDR2 is SAAADI. This CDR3 is CASRLSLSTDTQYF. The CDR3 DNA reads as TGCGCCAGCAGGCTTTCCCTCTCCACAGATACGCAGTATTTT.

The chain carries TRBV7-9 and TRBJ2-2; the D gene is possibly TRBD1 (5 bases). Deletions cut 8 bases from V and 1 base from J, with 17 bases between. CDR3 size: 16 residues. Germline-derived CDR1 and CDR2 are SEHNR and FQNEAQ (reference sequence). The CDR3 bases are TGTGCCAGCGAGGCCATCAGGGCCTTGAACACCGGGGAGCTGTTTTTT. It yields the protein CASEAIRALNTGELFF.

The chain employs TRBV10-3 and TRBJ2-7; 13 nucleotides agree with TRBD2. J gave up 5 bases and V 6 bases, and 4 bases lay outside the gene matches. The CDR3 extends over 14 amino acids. Germline loops: CDR1 ENHRY, CDR2 SYGVKD. CDR3 protein: CAISRTSGGNEQYF. The DNA for the CDR3 is TGTGCCATCAGCCGGACTAGCGGGGGTAACGAGCAGTACTTC.

This chain links TRBV12-3 or TRBV12-4 with TRBJ2-7; 7 bases line up with TRBD1. The CDR3 has 13 amino acids. Trimming cost V 3 bases and J 6 bases; bases outside gene matches: 5. This CDR3 reads CASSFWTGSEQYF. The CDR3 DNA is TGTGCCAGCAGTTTTTGGACAGGTTCCGAGCAGTACTTC.

This clonotype was seen a few times. The chain joins TRBV15 to TRBJ2-3; 10 bases align to TRBD2. V gave up 2 bases and J gave up 1 base; unmatched junction bases: 12. Germline CDR1 reads LNHNV; CDR2 reads YYDKDF (reference sequence). The CDR3 length is 19 residues. The CDR3 DNA sequence: TGTGCCACCAGCAGATTGTATGGCCGCCTAGCGGGGGGCACAGATACGCAGTATTTT. Its translation is CATSRLYGRLAGGTDTQYF.

This clonotype was counted once. The V and J genes are TRBV2 and TRBJ1-2; no reliable D call. There are 11 residues in the CDR3. V was shortened by 2 bases and J by 10 bases, with 8 bases between the two germline ends. Germline V gene sequence: CDR1 SNHLY, CDR2 FYNNEI. CDR3 loop: CASSERQVYTF. The CDR3 DNA follows: TGTGCCAGCAGTGAAAGGCAGGTCTACACCTTC.

V gene TRBV12-3 or TRBV12-4 combines with J gene TRBJ1-2; 7 bases agree with TRBD1. The V gene end was trimmed by 2 bases and the J gene end by 4 bases; junction bases not matched to a gene: 4. This CDR3 contains 14 residues. The CDR3 loop is CASSLTGQAYGYTF. Here the CDR3 DNA reads TGTGCCAGCAGTTTAACAGGACAGGCCTATGGCTACACCTTC.

In this sample, this clonotype turned up a few times. The chain carries TRBV12-3 or TRBV12-4 and TRBJ2-5; no reliable D call. The CDR3 spans 12 residues. The V end was cut by 3 bases, the J end by 5 bases, with 7 bases between. The CDR3 here is CASSFFGETQYF. The CDR3 nucleotides read TGTGCCAGCAGTTTTTTCGGGGAGACCCAGTACTTC.

The chain couples TRBV27 to TRBJ1-1, with D unclear. Trimming stripped 1 base from V and 3 bases from J, with 6 bases between. There are 13 residues in the CDR3. The germline V gene has CDR1 MNHEY and CDR2 SMNVEV (reference sequence). The CDR3 nucleotides read TGTGCCAGCAGTTTATTGGCGGACACTGAAGCTTTCTTT. This encodes CASSLLADTEAFF.

This clonotype was detected a few times. This rearrangement joins TRBV5-1 to TRBJ2-1, with 9 nucleotides matching TRBD1. The CDR3 is made up of 14 amino acids. Germline V lookup: CDR1 SGHRS, CDR2 YFSETQ. V shed 5 bases, J shed 6 bases, and the junction held 6 bases outside the gene matches. DNA of the CDR3: TGCGCCAGCAGGGACAGGGGCCCCGGCAATGAGCAGTTCTTC. This sequence encodes CASRDRGPGNEQFF.

The chain employs TRBV12-3 or TRBV12-4 and TRBJ1-1; no firm D call. The germline V and J ends were trimmed by 0 bases and 11 bases, with 16 bases remaining between them. There are 14 residues in the CDR3. The CDR3 spells CASSLAADGVKAFF. The CDR3 DNA reads as TGTGCCAGCAGTTTAGCAGCCGACGGGGTGAAGGCTTTCTTT.

The chain couples TRBV2 to TRBJ2-4; TRBD1 is a possible D gene (6 bases). Gene TRBJ2-7 matches the end of the DNA better, so the J call may be wrong. Germline V CDR1 and CDR2: SNHLY, FYNNEI. CDR3 length: 13 residues. The CDR3 loop is CASSWDIAYEQYF. In DNA, the CDR3 is TGTGCCAGCAGTTGGGACATTGCCTACGAGCAGTACTTC.

This chain joins TRBV10-2 and TRBJ2-7, with TRBD1 matching 9 bases. The CDR3 is 13 amino acids. Per the germline V gene, CDR1 is WSHSY and CDR2 is SAAADI. After removal of 4 bases from V and 4 bases from J, the junction contained 2 bases not matched to a gene. DNA for the CDR3: TGCGCCAGCAGTGTGGGACAGGGTTACGAGCAGTACTTC. It translates to CASSVGQGYEQYF.

About this clonotype: Germline is not matched at one junction end, which may reflect a read error. The chain employs TRBV7-2 and TRBJ1-2; TRBD1 matches at 9 bases. The CDR3 length is 13 residues. The V gene's germline CDR1 is SGHTA and CDR2 FQGNSA. The CDR3 coding sequence is TGTGCCAGCAGCTTAGGACAGGGGGATGGCTGCACCTTC. Translated, it gives CASSLGQGDGCTF.

The chain has TRBV12-3 or TRBV12-4 and TRBJ1-5; D is ambiguous. This CDR3 spans 15 amino acids. Trimming removed 4 bases at V and 1 base at J, with 11 bases between. The CDR3 reads CASSWIEGSNQPQHF. CDR3 nucleotide sequence: TGTGCCAGCAGTTGGATTGAAGGGAGCAATCAGCCCCAGCATTTT.

CDR3 loop: CASNANTGELFF. The CDR3 region has the DNA TGTGCCAGCAACGCGAACACCGGGGAGCTGTTTTTT. The chain employs TRBV25-1 and TRBJ2-2; D ambiguous. V was clipped by 7 bases and J by 0 bases, with 3 bases between them. CDR1 is MGHDK and CDR2 is SYGVNS in the germline V gene. The CDR3 extends over 12 amino acids.

The chain employs TRBV6-6 and TRBJ1-5, with 7 bases identical to TRBD1. The CDR3 extends over 14 amino acids. The V and J ends lost 6 bases and 5 bases, in that order; junction bases with no gene match: 7. CDR1 and CDR2 from the germline V gene are MNHNY and SVGAGI (reference sequence). CDR3 sequence reads: CASSAQGEHQPQHF. The CDR3 DNA is TGTGCCAGCAGCGCTCAGGGGGAACATCAGCCCCAGCATTTT.

In its sample, this clonotype was seen a few times. The J gene is TRBJ2-1, the V gene TRBV6-4, with unresolved D. Germline V gene lookup returns CDR1 MRHNA and CDR2 SNTAGT. The CDR3 spans 14 residues. V shed 4 bases and J shed 6 bases, with 13 bases lying between them. CDR3 in amino acids: CASSANIRANEQFF. As DNA, the CDR3 is TGTGCCAGCAGTGCCAACATTAGGGCCAATGAGCAGTTCTTC.

The chain joins TRBV11-2 to TRBJ2-5; perhaps D is TRBD1 or TRBD2 (5 bases each). The germline V gene has CDR1 SGHAT and CDR2 FQNNGV. The V gene lost 2 bases and the J gene lost 5 bases, with 12 bases spanning the gap. The CDR3 has 14 amino acids. The CDR3 protein is CASSLLGVEETQYF. In DNA, the CDR3 is TGTGCCAGCAGCTTACTGGGGGTCGAGGAGACCCAGTACTTC.

Only a few counts were recorded for this clonotype. The chain has TRBV29-1 and TRBJ1-2; D remains ambiguous. This CDR3 spans 11 amino acids. From germline, CDR1 is SQVTM and CDR2 ANQGSEA. V shed 6 bases and J shed 8 bases, with 13 bases lying between them. CDR3 DNA sequence: TGCAGCGTCTCAAGGAATGAAGGCTACACCTTC. Its protein is CSVSRNEGYTF. The full variable domain, completed using reference TRBV29-1 and TRBJ1-2, is SAVISQKPSRDICQRGTSLTIQCQVDSQVTMMFWYRQQPGQSLTLIATANQGSEATYESGFVIDKFPISRPNLTFSTLTVSNMSPEDSSIYLCSVSRNEGYTFGSGTRLTVV.

This clonotype was detected a few times. The junction departs from the called germline gene at one end, perhaps through a read error. The chain has TRBV11-2 and TRBJ2-5; D gene ambiguous. CDR1 and CDR2 from the germline V gene are SGHAT and FQNNGV. The CDR3 runs to 12 residues. As DNA, the CDR3 is TGTGCCAGCAGCTTAGGCAATCCCCTAAAAGCCTTC. Its translation is CASSLGNPLKAF.

The J gene is TRBJ1-2, the V gene TRBV3-1; D ambiguous. Germline lookup yields CDR1 LGHDT and CDR2 YNNKEL (reference sequence). The CDR3 has 15 residues. Between the trimmed V and J ends, which lost 6 bases and 2 bases, there was a span of 16 bases. CDR3: CASRDSAGTNYGYTF. In nucleotides, the CDR3 is TGTGCCAGCAGAGACTCGGCAGGCACCAACTATGGCTACACCTTC.